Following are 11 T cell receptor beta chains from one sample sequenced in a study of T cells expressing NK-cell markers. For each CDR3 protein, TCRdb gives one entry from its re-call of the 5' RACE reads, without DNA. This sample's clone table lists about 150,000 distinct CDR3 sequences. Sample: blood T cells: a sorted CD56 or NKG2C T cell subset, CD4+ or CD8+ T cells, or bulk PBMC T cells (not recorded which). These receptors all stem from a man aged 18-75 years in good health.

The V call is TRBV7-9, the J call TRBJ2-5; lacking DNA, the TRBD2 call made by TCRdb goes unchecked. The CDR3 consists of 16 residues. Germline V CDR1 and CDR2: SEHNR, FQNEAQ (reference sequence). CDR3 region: CASIKGLAGTQETQYF. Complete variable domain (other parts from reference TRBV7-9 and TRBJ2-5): DTGVSQNPRHKITKRGQNVTFRCDPISEHNRLYWYRQTLGQGPEFLTYFQNEAQLEKSRLLSDRFSAERPKGSFSTLEIQRTEQGDSAMYLCASIKGLAGTQETQYFGPGTRLLVL.

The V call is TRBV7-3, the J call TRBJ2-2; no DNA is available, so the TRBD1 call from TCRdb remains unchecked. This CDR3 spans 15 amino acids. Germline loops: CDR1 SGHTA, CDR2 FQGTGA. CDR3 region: CASSETQGAPGELFF. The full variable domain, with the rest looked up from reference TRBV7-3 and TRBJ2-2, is GAGVSQTPSNKVTEKGKYVELRCDPISGHTALYWYRQSLGQGPEFLIYFQGTGAADDSGLPNDRFFAVRPEGSVSTLKIQRTERGDSAVYLCASSETQGAPGELFFGEGSRLTVL.

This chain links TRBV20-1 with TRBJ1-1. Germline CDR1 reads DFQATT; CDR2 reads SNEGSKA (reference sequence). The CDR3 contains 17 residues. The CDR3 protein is CSAPDGLFEELNTEAFF.

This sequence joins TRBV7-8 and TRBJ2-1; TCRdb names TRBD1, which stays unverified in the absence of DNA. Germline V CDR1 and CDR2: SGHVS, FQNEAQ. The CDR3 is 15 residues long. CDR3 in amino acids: CASSLGGGSHNEQFF.

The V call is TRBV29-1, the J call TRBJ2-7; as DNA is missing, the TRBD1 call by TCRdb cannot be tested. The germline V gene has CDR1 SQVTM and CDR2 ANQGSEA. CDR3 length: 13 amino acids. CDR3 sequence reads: CSVLGADTNEQYF.

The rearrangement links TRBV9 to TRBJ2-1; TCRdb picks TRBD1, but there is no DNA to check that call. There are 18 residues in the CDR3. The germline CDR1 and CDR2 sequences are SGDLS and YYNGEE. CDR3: CASSDPTTYGTAYNEQFF.

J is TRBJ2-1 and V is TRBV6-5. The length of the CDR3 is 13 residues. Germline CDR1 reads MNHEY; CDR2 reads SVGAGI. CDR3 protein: CASSYGEGNEQFF.

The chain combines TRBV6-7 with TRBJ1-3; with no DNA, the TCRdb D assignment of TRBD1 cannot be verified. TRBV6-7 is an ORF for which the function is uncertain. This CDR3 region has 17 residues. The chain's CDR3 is CASSYSPRTGSGNTIYF.

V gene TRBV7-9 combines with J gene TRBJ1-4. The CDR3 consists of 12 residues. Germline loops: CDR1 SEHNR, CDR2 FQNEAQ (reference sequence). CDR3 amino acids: CASSLDPEKLFF. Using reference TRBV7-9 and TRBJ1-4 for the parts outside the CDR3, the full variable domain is DTGVSQNPRHKITKRGQNVTFRCDPISEHNRLYWYRQTLGQGPEFLTYFQNEAQLEKSRLLSDRFSAERPKGSFSTLEIQRTEQGDSAMYLCASSLDPEKLFFGSGTQLSVL.

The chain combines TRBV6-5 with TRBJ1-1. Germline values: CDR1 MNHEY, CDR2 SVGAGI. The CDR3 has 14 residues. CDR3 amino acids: CASSSNDKNTEAFF.

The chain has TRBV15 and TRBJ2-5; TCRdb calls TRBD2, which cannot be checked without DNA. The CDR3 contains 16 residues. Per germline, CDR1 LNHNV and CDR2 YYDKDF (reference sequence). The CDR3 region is CATSGGLAGGQETQYF.